This record concerns one T cell receptor beta chain sequence. The sample is drawn from a study of PD-1 blockade in classical Hodgkin lymphoma. Study overall: Treatment was intravenous nivolumab, 3 mg/kg every 2 weeks, until progression.

This sample's time point: cycle 4 day 1 (C4D1), after five to seven weeks of nivolumab. Patients all relapsed after autologous stem cell transplantation, and there was variation in brentuximab vedotin exposure. Best overall response was complete response, partial response or progressive disease in these relapsed/refractory classical Hodgkin lymphoma patients. Data came from immunoSEQ multiplex PCR; TCRdb stores just in-frame clones and leaves some out. This repertoire shows roughly 100,000 clones, around 78% found once; its top ten account for less than 10%. Trimming took 5 bases from V and 2 from J; bases not matched to a gene: 6. The germline V gene has CDR1 LNHDA and CDR2 SQIVND (reference sequence). CDR3 length equals 14 residues.

This TCR was sampled from a human donor with classical Hodgkin lymphoma. The sequences come from peripheral blood mononuclear cells (PBMCs), collected before the fourth cycle of nivolumab. The chain carries TRBV19 and TRBJ2-7; 7 bases line up with TRBD2. This CDR3 reads CASSAYLAAYEQYF. CDR3 DNA sequence: TGTGCCAGTAGTGCCTACCTAGCGGCCTACGAGCAGTACTTC.